Listed here are 22 T cell receptor beta chains from one sample, sequenced in a study of shared clonotypes between healthy human individuals. TCRdb's table, derived via immunoSEQ multiplex PCR, lists solely in-frame clones and lacks some. Of some 680,000 clones in the sample, less than 80% were seen once. Sequenced: memory CD4+ T cells sorted from blood. Specified subset: CD45RA-negative fraction. The receptor source for this set is a woman aged 25 to 39 in good health.

This clone was detected only a few times. The chain recombines TRBV9 with TRBJ2-7; D is uncertain. The CDR3 has 14 residues. Germline assignment: CDR1 SGDLS and CDR2 YYNGEE. With 0 bases removed from V and 6 bases from J, the gap between germline ends came to 13 bases. CDR3 in amino acids: CASSVASLTGEQYF. The DNA for the CDR3 is TGTGCCAGCAGCGTAGCTTCTCTGACGGGCGAGCAGTACTTC.

The chain couples TRBV4-1 to TRBJ1-1; D remains ambiguous. Germline CDR1 MGHRA, CDR2 YSYEKL. CDR3 length: 15 residues. The V end lost 2 bases, the J end lost 1 base, and 11 bases lay between the germline ends. This CDR3 reads CASSQFSGANTEAFF. DNA of the CDR3: TGCGCCAGCAGCCAATTCTCAGGAGCGAACACTGAAGCTTTCTTT.

This rearrangement joins TRBV19 to TRBJ2-3; D not certain. The ends were cut back, 3 bases at V and 2 bases at J, with 12 bases in the middle. Germline lookup yields CDR1 LNHDA and CDR2 SQIVND (reference sequence). The CDR3 has 15 residues. The CDR3 spells CASSIGVPLTDTQYF. CDR3 sequence (DNA): TGTGCCAGTAGTATTGGGGTCCCCCTCACAGATACGCAGTATTTT.

The chain carries TRBV5-6 and TRBJ2-5, with 8 bases identical to TRBD2. CDR3 length: 14 residues. Unmatched junction bases numbered 8, after V lost 7 bases and J lost 3 bases. Germline V gene lookup returns CDR1 SGHDT and CDR2 YYEEEE. CDR3 coding DNA: TGTGCCAGCTCCGGGCGGGGGGCGAAAGAGACCCAGTACTTC. Amino acids: CASSGRGAKETQYF.

This sequence joins TRBV19 and TRBJ2-7, with D hard to call. The CDR3 sequence is 14 residues long. Trimming removed 3 bases from V and 2 bases from J, with 11 bases in between. The germline CDR1 and CDR2 sequences are LNHDA and SQIVND (reference sequence). In DNA form, the CDR3 reads TGTGCCAGTAGTATTCTGGGCAGTCCCTACGAGCAGTACTTC. Protein: CASSILGSPYEQYF.

This clone is a singleton in its sample. J is TRBJ1-6 and V is TRBV28; D not certain. Looked up from germline, CDR1 is MDHEN and CDR2 is SYDVKM. V shed 6 bases and J shed 9 bases, with 6 bases lying between them. This CDR3 contains 11 residues. CDR3: CASRSGSPLHF. CDR3 in DNA: TGTGCCAGCAGGAGTGGTTCACCCCTCCACTTT.

This clone was recorded a few times. This chain joins TRBV5-5 and TRBJ1-5, with D uncertain. Germline V gene data show CDR1 as SGHKS and CDR2 as YYEKEE (reference sequence). Trimming removed 4 bases from V and 0 bases from J, with 17 bases in between. The CDR3 runs 17 residues. Written as DNA, the CDR3 is TGTGCCAGCAGCGGGTCTTCGGGGAGCTATAGCAATCAGCCCCAGCATTTT. Protein sequence: CASSGSSGSYSNQPQHF. Drawing the rest from reference TRBV5-5 and TRBJ1-5, the complete variable domain is DAGVTQSPTHLIKTRGQQVTLRCSPISGHKSVSWYQQVLGQGPQFIFQYYEKEERGRGNFPDRFSARQFPNYSSELNVNALLLGDSALYLCASSGSSGSYSNQPQHFGDGTRLSIL.

In its sample, this clone was seen a few times. The rearrangement links TRBV19 to TRBJ1-6, with 8 bases fitting TRBD1. The CDR3 contains 15 residues. The germline V gene has CDR1 LNHDA and CDR2 SQIVND (reference sequence). The trim removed 6 bases at V and 10 bases at J, leaving 11 bases unmatched. For the CDR3, the DNA is TGTGCCAGTAGCCTCCGACAGGGGTCGAGATCACCCCTCCACTTT. Translated, it gives CASSLRQGSRSPLHF.

The chain links TRBV6-6 to TRBJ2-7; 9 bases are shared with TRBD1. The CDR3 is 15 amino acids. Germline lookup yields CDR1 MNHNY and CDR2 SVGAGI (reference sequence). With 5 bases clipped from V and 5 bases from J, the junction kept 10 bases outside the gene matches. CDR3 nucleotide sequence: TGTGCCAGCAGTGGACAGGGGCGGGGTTTAAACGAGCAGTACTTC. This translates into CASSGQGRGLNEQYF.

This chain joins TRBV7-9 and TRBJ2-2; TRBD2 matches 7 bases. CDR3 length: 16 amino acids. The germline CDR1 and CDR2 sequences are SEHNR and FQNEAQ (reference sequence). V was clipped by 0 bases and J by 5 bases; unmatched bases: 6. CDR3 loop: CASSLAAGVKTGELFF. In DNA form, the CDR3 reads TGTGCCAGCAGCTTAGCGGCGGGAGTAAAAACCGGGGAGCTGTTTTTT.

The chain uses TRBV5-1 and TRBJ2-7; 9 positions match TRBD1. CDR1 and CDR2 from the germline V gene are SGHRS and YFSETQ. The V gene end was trimmed by 3 bases and the J gene end by 4 bases; junction bases not matched to a gene: 8. This CDR3 has 15 amino acids. The CDR3 bases are TGCGCCAGCAGCTCCCACAGGGGGCAGGAGTACGAGCAGTACTTC. As protein: CASSSHRGQEYEQYF.

This clone was recorded at least ten times. The rearrangement links TRBV5-1 to TRBJ2-2; D unresolved. The CDR3 runs to 16 residues. The ends were cut back, 1 base at V and 4 bases at J, with 14 bases in the middle. Looked up from germline, CDR1 is SGHRS and CDR2 is YFSETQ. Here the CDR3 reads CASSLLMQSSTGELFF. The CDR3, as DNA: TGCGCCAGCAGCTTGCTGATGCAGTCGAGCACCGGGGAGCTGTTTTTT.

Turning to this clone: The same CDR3 also results from other DNA sequences found in this sample. V and J are TRBV7-3 and TRBJ1-1; tentatively, D is TRBD1 (5 bases). The V end was cut by 4 bases, the J end by 3 bases, with 9 bases between. There are 13 residues in the CDR3. CDR1 is SGHTA, CDR2 FQGTGA, per germline. The CDR3: CASSSQGDTEAFF. The CDR3 DNA sequence: TGTGCCAGCAGCTCGCAAGGGGACACTGAAGCTTTCTTT.

The chain employs TRBV5-3 and TRBJ2-3; possible D gene TRBD2, 5 bases. TRBV5-3 is classed as an ORF, of uncertain function. Trimming took off 0 bases at V and 1 base at J, with 9 bases between the two ends. The CDR3 has 15 residues. The CDR3 DNA sequence: TGTGCCAGAAGCTTGGAGGCGGGTGGCACAGATACGCAGTATTTT. Amino acid sequence: CARSLEAGGTDTQYF.

The chain joins TRBV27 to TRBJ2-1; D call uncertain. Germline loops: CDR1 MNHEY, CDR2 SMNVEV (reference sequence). The CDR3 spans 11 residues. Trimming took off 5 bases at V and 4 bases at J, with 3 bases between the two ends. For the CDR3, the DNA is TGTGCCAGCAGTACTTACAATGAGCAGTTCTTC. It is translated as CASSTYNEQFF.

This sequence joins TRBV28 and TRBJ1-5; 10 bases map to TRBD1. The CDR3 has 14 residues. From germline, CDR1 is MDHEN and CDR2 SYDVKM. The junction had 4 bases not matched to a gene; V was cut back by 5 bases and J by 6 bases. Written as DNA, the CDR3 is TGTGCCAGCAGTCGGGGACAGGGGATTCAGCCCCAGCATTTT. Translated, it gives CASSRGQGIQPQHF. Filled out from reference TRBV28 and TRBJ1-5, the complete variable domain reads DVKVTQSSRYLVKRTGEKVFLECVQDMDHENMFWYRQDPGLGLRLIYFSYDVKMKEKGDIPEGYSVSREKKERFSLILESASTNQTSMYLCASSRGQGIQPQHFGDGTRLSIL.

The gene calls are TRBV5-1 and TRBJ2-7; TRBD2 matches at 8 bases. The CDR3 covers 16 residues. J was trimmed by 0 bases and V by 7 bases; bases with no gene match: 12. Germline lookup yields CDR1 SGHRS and CDR2 YFSETQ. The CDR3 bases are TGCGCCAGCCAACTTAGAGATAGCGGGAACTCCTACGAGCAGTACTTC. It codes for CASQLRDSGNSYEQYF.

This rearrangement joins TRBV2 to TRBJ1-4, with D unclear. V lost 3 bases and J 0 bases, leaving 8 bases between the germline ends. This CDR3 is built from 15 residues. Germline V gene data show CDR1 as SNHLY and CDR2 as FYNNEI. The CDR3 is CASSDRPATNEKLFF. CDR3 DNA sequence: TGTGCCAGCAGTGACAGGCCCGCAACTAATGAAAAACTGTTTTTT.

The chain couples TRBV7-9 to TRBJ1-5; D is possibly TRBD1 (6 bases). Trimming took off 1 base at V and 6 bases at J, with 10 bases between the two ends. Germline V CDR1 and CDR2: SEHNR, FQNEAQ (reference sequence). The CDR3 covers 14 residues. The CDR3 is CASSLGSGAQPQHF. In nucleotides, the CDR3 is TGTGCCAGCAGCTTAGGGTCAGGGGCTCAGCCCCAGCATTTT.

The CDR3 is CASSDTGTGGDEQYF. The CDR3 bases are TGTGCCAGCAGTGATACCGGGACAGGGGGCGACGAGCAGTACTTC. This chain joins TRBV6-1 and TRBJ2-7, with 12 bases matching TRBD1. V trimming: 3 bases; J trimming: 5 bases; junction bases outside the gene matches: 5. This CDR3 has 15 residues. CDR1 and CDR2 (germline): MNHNS, SASEGT.

The chain has TRBV7-9 and TRBJ1-1, with D unresolved. The CDR3 loop spans 15 amino acids. With 1 base removed from V and 5 bases from J, the gap between germline ends came to 14 bases. Germline CDR1 and CDR2: SEHNR and FQNEAQ (reference sequence). CDR3: CASSLESLVGTEAFF. The DNA of the CDR3 is TGTGCCAGCAGCTTAGAGTCGTTAGTAGGGACTGAAGCTTTCTTT. Using reference TRBV7-9 and TRBJ1-1 for the parts outside the CDR3, the full variable domain is DTGVSQNPRHKITKRGQNVTFRCDPISEHNRLYWYRQTLGQGPEFLTYFQNEAQLEKSRLLSDRFSAERPKGSFSTLEIQRTEQGDSAMYLCASSLESLVGTEAFFGQGTRLTVV.

CDR3 bases: TGCAGTGCTAGGCCTGGAGAGACCCAGTACTTC. It specifies CSARPGETQYF. This chain joins TRBV20-1 and TRBJ2-5; D remains unclear. The CDR3 is 11 residues long. V lost 3 bases and J lost 4, with 6 bases in between. CDR1 and CDR2 from the germline V gene are DFQATT and SNEGSKA (reference sequence).